The clone carrying this T cell receptor (beta chain) occurred a few times. The entirety of the isolated RNA underwent reverse transcription, so expressed TCRB transcripts were sequenced. The data were produced by immunoSEQ multiplex PCR, yet TCRdb's version contains in-frame clones alone and is incomplete. The repertoire holds some 150,000 clones, with less than 8.5% as singletons. The data stem from a study of beta chain features in type 1 diabetes. CDR3 length: 18 amino acids. After removal of 5 bases from V and 6 bases from J, the junction contained 19 bases not matched to a gene. The germline gives CDR1 SGDLS, CDR2 YYNGEE.

Material for sequencing was central memory CD4+ T cells from blood. The chain couples TRBV9 to TRBJ2-1; 8 positions agree with TRBD1. The receptor comes from a woman in her twenties or thirties in good health. The CDR3 loop reads CASSAKLDRGAHTNEQFF. CDR3 bases: TGTGCCAGCAGTGCTAAGCTAGACAGGGGTGCTCATACCAATGAGCAGTTCTTC.